This is a list of T cell receptor beta chains from one sample in a study of T-cell memory formation after mild COVID-19. TCRdb analysed the 5' RACE reads with MiXCR anew, one entry per CDR3 protein. This table holds tens of thousands of distinct CDR3 sequences, less than 8% found once. The sample comprised PBMCs or a T cell subset sorted from them (not recorded which). Receptor source: an adult who had mild COVID-19 (a few samples of this study predate the infection). Cell type and time point are not known. The CDR3 runs from the conserved cysteine through the conserved F or W. The D gene is left open where the match is weak. Rows give clone size only sometimes, using once, few, many, or a class for an expanded clone.

few,TRBJ2-3,TRBV20-1,TRBD2,16,TGCAGTGCTAGAGATTTACGGGAGGCGGGCACAGATACGCAGTATTTT,CSARDLREAGTDTQYF
many,TRBJ2-7,TRBV5-6,TRBD1,15,TGTGCCAGCAGCTTGGATCAGGGGGCAGGGGACGAGCAGTACTTC,CASSLDQGAGDEQYF
many,TRBJ1-1,TRBV28,.,16,TGTGCCACCCGTGGGGGATCTCGGGGGAAGAACACTGAAGCTTTCTTT,CATRGGSRGKNTEAFF
few,TRBJ1-1,TRBV7-9,.,13,TGTGCCAGCAGCCCAGCTTCGTACACTGAAGCTTTCTTT,CASSPASYTEAFF
many,TRBJ2-1,TRBV9,TRBD2,15,TGTGCCAGCAGCGTCAACAGTAATGGACTAGCGGCAGAAGAGTTC,CASSVNSNGLAAEEF
.,TRBJ2-3,TRBV28,TRBD2,14,TGTGCCAGCAGTCGAGCGGGGGTAGGAGATACGCAGTATTTT,CASSRAGVGDTQYF
.,TRBJ1-1,TRBV6-5,TRBD1,13,TGTGCCAGCAGATCAGGGGGTCCGGCTGAAGCTTTCTTT,CASRSGGPAEAFF
many,TRBJ2-5,TRBV6-6,TRBD2,14,TGTGCCAGCAGCCGACTAGCGGTACAAGAGACCCAGTACTTC,CASSRLAVQETQYF
few,TRBJ2-2,TRBV7-8,TRBD2,16,TGTGCCAGCAGCCCTCTAGCGGGAGGGGGATCCGGGGAGCTGTTTTTT,CASSPLAGGGSGELFF
few,TRBJ2-1,TRBV24-1,.,15,TGTGCCACCGGTATGATGGGCGGGTCCTACAATGAGCAGTTCTTC,CATGMMGGSYNEQFF
many,TRBJ2-3,TRBV7-7,TRBD1,14,TGTGCCAGCAGCTTAGCGACAGGGCTAGATACGCAGTATTTT,CASSLATGLDTQYF
few,TRBJ2-3,TRBV7-9,.,12,TGTGCCAGCAGCTTCGACTCAGATACGCAGTATTTT,CASSFDSDTQYF
.,TRBJ2-7,TRBV7-3,TRBD2,15,TGTGCCAGCAGCCCCCTTGGCGGGAGGGAGTACGAGCAGTACTTC,CASSPLGGREYEQYF
few,TRBJ1-2,TRBV7-2,TRBD1,14,TGTGCCAGCAGTCAACAGGGGGGTAGCTATGGCTACACCTTC,CASSQQGGSYGYTF
.,TRBJ1-1,TRBV10-2,.,15,TGCGCCAGCAATTGGGACCCGGATATAGGCACTGAAGCTTTCTTT,CASNWDPDIGTEAFF
many,TRBJ2-1,TRBV10-3,.,14,TGTGCCGCCCTACCAGGGAAGGGCTACAATGAGCAGTTCTTC,CAALPGKGYNEQFF
.,TRBJ1-1,TRBV15,.,13,TGTGCCACCAGCAGTCGCCCCGGGACCTCCGCTTTCTTT,CATSSRPGTSAFF
few,TRBJ1-2,TRBV20-1,.,12,TGCAGTGCTAGCCCAACTAACTATGGCTACACCTTC,CSASPTNYGYTF
few,TRBJ1-2,TRBV5-4,.,16,TGTGCCAGCAGCTTGGATCCGGGACCGAGGACTGGAGGCTACACCTTC,CASSLDPGPRTGGYTF
.,TRBJ2-4,TRBV24-1,.,15,TGTGCCACCCCCAACCCTCACTTAGCCAAAAACATTCAGTACTTC,CATPNPHLAKNIQYF
many,TRBJ1-2,TRBV2,.,13,TGTGCCTCTCGCCAGCAGGGAAACTATGGCTACACCTTC,CASRQQGNYGYTF
.,TRBJ1-2,TRBV2,.,15,TGTGCCAGCAGTGAAAGTGGGAGGGAGAATTTCGGCTACACCTTC,CASSESGRENFGYTF
few,TRBJ2-5,TRBV24-1,TRBD2,18,TGTGCCACCAGTGAAGGGGGACTAGCGGGGGGATACCAAGAGACCCAGTACTTC,CATSEGGLAGGYQETQYF
.,TRBJ1-1,TRBV24-1,.,14,TGTGCCACCAGTGATTTGCAAAGCAGGGGTGGGGCTTTCTTT,CATSDLQSRGGAFF
many,TRBJ1-2,TRBV27,.,15,TGTGCCAGCAGTTCCCCACTCCGGGGCCGACTGGGCTACACCTTC,CASSSPLRGRLGYTF
many,TRBJ2-3,TRBV4-2,.,15,TGTGCCAGCAGCCAAGAAGGGTCTAGCAAGAATACGCAGTATTTT,CASSQEGSSKNTQYF
many,TRBJ2-3,TRBV12-3/TRBV12-4,TRBD1,15,TGTGCCAGCAGTTCTAAACAGGGGGCTACAGATACGCAGTATTTT,CASSSKQGATDTQYF
many,TRBJ2-1,TRBV27,.,14,TGTGCCAGCAAGGACCAACCCCCGTACAATGAGCAGTTCTTC,CASKDQPPYNEQFF
many,TRBJ2-3,TRBV12-3/TRBV12-4,.,11,TGTGCCAGCAGTTCACCTAATACGCAGTATTTT,CASSSPNTQYF
.,TRBJ2-2,TRBV9,.,15,TGTGCCAGCAGCGGCTGGGACTTAGACACCGGGGAGCTGTTTTTT,CASSGWDLDTGELFF
few,TRBJ1-2,TRBV6-5,.,14,TGTGCCAGCAGTTTTCGAGTGGGGGCGGATGGCTACACCTTC,CASSFRVGADGYTF
few,TRBJ1-1,TRBV7-2,TRBD1,13,TGTGCCAGCAGCCTGGGGACAGGACGTGAAGCTTTCTTT,CASSLGTGREAFF
many,TRBJ2-1,TRBV5-1,TRBD2,17,TGCGCCAGCAGCCGGGGGGGCGGGACGAGCTCCTACAATGAGCAGTTCTTC,CASSRGGGTSSYNEQFF
few,TRBJ2-2,TRBV6-1,TRBD2,14,TGTGCCAGCGTTCGCGGGGGGAACACCGGGGAGCTGTTTTTT,CASVRGGNTGELFF
few,TRBJ1-4,TRBV9,.,16,TGTGCCAGCAGCTCAACAGGGACCGACGGTAATGAAAAACTGTTTTTT,CASSSTGTDGNEKLFF
many,TRBJ2-7,TRBV7-2,.,14,TGTGCCAGCAGCTTCGGGTTTCGCTCCTACGAGCAGTACTTC,CASSFGFRSYEQYF
.,TRBJ1-1,TRBV6-2/TRBV6-3,.,14,TGTGCCAGCAGTTACGCCGTGGCAAACACTGAAGCTTTCTTT,CASSYAVANTEAFF
many,TRBJ2-7,TRBV28,.,13,TGTGCCAGCAGTTCCCCCGGGCCGACCTTGACGTACTTC,CASSSPGPTLTYF
few,TRBJ1-2,TRBV24-1,TRBD1,15,TGTGCCACCAGTGCCGAAAACAGGGGTGACTATGGCTACACCTTC,CATSAENRGDYGYTF
few,TRBJ2-1,TRBV7-3,TRBD2,16,TGTGCCAGCAGCTTGGGTAGCGGGAGTTCCTACAATGAGCAGTTCTTC,CASSLGSGSSYNEQFF
.,TRBJ2-3,TRBV7-3,.,14,TGTGCCAGCAGCTTAGGGGTCCGCACAGATGCGCAGTATTTT,CASSLGVRTDAQYF
.,TRBJ1-2,TRBV6-2/TRBV6-3,.,16,TGTGCCAGCAGTCCCAATCGGATGTCCGGGAGAGGTGGCTACACCTTC,CASSPNRMSGRGGYTF
few,TRBJ2-7,TRBV11-2,.,11,TGTGCCAGCAGCTCAACAGGGTTACAGTACTTC,CASSSTGLQYF
many,TRBJ1-1,TRBV20-1,TRBD1,15,TGCAGTGCTGGACCGACAGGGAGGGTGAACACTGAAGCTTTCTTT,CSAGPTGRVNTEAFF
.,TRBJ2-1,TRBV7-3,.,15,TGTGCCAGCAGCTTAGCCAGGGACCTATACAATGAGCAGTTCTTC,CASSLARDLYNEQFF
few,TRBJ1-5,TRBV7-2,.,15,TGTGCCAGCAGCTTAGCTGGACACATCAATCAGCCCCAGCATTTT,CASSLAGHINQPQHF
many,TRBJ1-4,TRBV2,.,11,TGTGCCAGCACCCTGAATGAAAAACTGTTTTTT,CASTLNEKLFF
many,TRBJ2-5,TRBV29-1,.,12,TGCAGCGTTGAAGATAATACGGAGACCCAGTACTTC,CSVEDNTETQYF